The 28 T cell receptor beta chains in this list originate from one sample, sequenced in a study of Ad26.COV2.S vaccination and SARS-CoV-2 variants. Assay: immunoSEQ multiplex PCR; the TCRdb copy retains only in-frame clones and omits some. The data contain 350,000 to 550,000 clones, 75% to 90% of them seen just once; the ten biggest clones take up about 2.5%. Documented treatment: roughly 18 received Ad26.COV2.S at low or high dose, single or two shots; several received placebo; per-sample allocation not given. Sampling occurred on day 63 after the first vaccine or placebo injection. This sample comprised peripheral blood, obtained in a trial of Ad26.COV2.S vaccine versus placebo. These receptors were collected from a person between 18 and 60 years old who received the Ad26.COV2.S COVID-19 vaccine or a placebo.

The rearrangement uses TRBV6-5 and TRBJ1-2, with D perhaps matching TRBD1 (6 bases). The V end lost 4 bases, the J end lost 8 bases, and 23 bases lay between the germline ends. The CDR3 spans 16 residues. Looked up from germline, CDR1 is MNHEY and CDR2 is SVGAGI. CDR3 protein: CASSSASRGRRRGYTF. The CDR3 DNA follows: TGTGCCAGCAGTTCCGCGAGCAGGGGCCGACGGCGGGGCTACACCTTC.

This rearrangement joins TRBV7-9 to TRBJ2-1; D call uncertain. Trimming removed 10 bases from V and 0 bases from J, with 16 bases in between. Germline CDR1 reads SEHNR; CDR2 reads FQNEAQ (reference sequence). This CDR3 has 15 amino acids. The DNA for the CDR3 is TGTGCCACCGAAACAGCGCCCAGCTCCTACAATGAGCAGTTCTTC. As protein: CATETAPSSYNEQFF.

The chain couples TRBV7-2 to TRBJ1-1; 7 positions agree with TRBD1. Germline trimming cut 4 bases from V and 1 base from J; bases unmatched to any gene: 3. Germline V lookup: CDR1 SGHTA, CDR2 FQGNSA. There are 14 residues in the CDR3. The CDR3: CASSYGTANTEAFF. The CDR3, as DNA: TGTGCCAGCAGCTACGGGACAGCGAACACTGAAGCTTTCTTT.

This rearrangement joins TRBV25-1 to TRBJ2-5, with D possibly being TRBD2 (7 bases). The germline V gene has CDR1 MGHDK and CDR2 SYGVNS. Trimming removed 6 bases from V and 5 bases from J, with 13 bases in between. CDR3 length equals 13 residues. The chain's CDR3 is CASRDGGLETQYF. DNA for the CDR3: TGTGCCAGCAGAGACGGGGGGCTGGAGACCCAGTACTTC.

The rearrangement uses TRBV29-1 and TRBJ2-1; a possible D gene is TRBD2 (6 bases). The CDR3 is 14 residues long. Germline V gene lookup returns CDR1 SQVTM and CDR2 ANQGSEA. V gave up 1 base and J gave up 9 bases, with 16 bases separating them. The CDR3 loop reads CSVEGSSVLVEQFF. The CDR3 region has the DNA TGCAGCGTTGAAGGTTCTAGCGTTTTGGTTGAGCAGTTCTTC.

The V and J genes are TRBV19 and TRBJ1-5; D gene unclear. The CDR3 covers 14 residues. Looked up from germline, CDR1 is LNHDA and CDR2 is SQIVND (reference sequence). V lost 2 bases and J 5 bases, leaving 10 bases between the germline ends. The CDR3 protein is CASSIFTVYQPQHF. The CDR3 region has the DNA TGTGCCAGTAGTATATTTACAGTTTATCAGCCCCAGCATTTT.

This clone was found a few times. The rearrangement links TRBV7-3 to TRBJ2-2; maybe TRBD1 (6 bases). There are 13 residues in the CDR3. V lost 4 bases and J lost 6, with 9 bases in between. From germline, CDR1 is SGHTA and CDR2 FQGTGA. Written as DNA, the CDR3 is TGTGCCAGCAGCTCAGGGGTGGCCGGGGAGCTGTTTTTT. Protein: CASSSGVAGELFF. The complete variable domain, with remaining parts taken from reference TRBV7-3 and TRBJ2-2, reads GAGVSQTPSNKVTEKGKYVELRCDPISGHTALYWYRQSLGQGPEFLIYFQGTGAADDSGLPNDRFFAVRPEGSVSTLKIQRTERGDSAVYLCASSSGVAGELFFGEGSRLTVL.

V and J are TRBV7-9 and TRBJ2-1; 7 nucleotides line up with TRBD1. V lost 5 bases and J lost 6; bases outside the gene matches: 1. The CDR3 has 12 amino acids. Germline assignment: CDR1 SEHNR and CDR2 FQNEAQ (reference sequence). The chain's CDR3 is CASSGDSNEQFF. The CDR3 region has the DNA TGTGCCAGCAGCGGGGACAGCAATGAGCAGTTCTTC.

The V call is TRBV18, the J call TRBJ2-7, with TRBD2 identical over 8 bases. The V gene end was trimmed by 3 bases and the J gene end by 2 bases; junction bases not matched to a gene: 6. CDR3 size: 15 residues. CDR1 is KGHSH and CDR2 is LQKENI in the germline V gene. DNA for the CDR3: TGTGCCAGCTCACCGGTAGCGGGGACTACCTACGAGCAGTACTTC. Translation gives CASSPVAGTTYEQYF.

This chain connects TRBV29-1 to TRBJ1-4, with 7 bases identical to TRBD1. Trimming at V came to 7 bases and at J to 6 bases, leaving 11 bases not matched to a gene. The CDR3 has 14 residues. Germline V gene lookup returns CDR1 SQVTM and CDR2 ANQGSEA. The CDR3 nucleotides read TGCAGCGCTGGGTGGACAGGAGTTGATGAAAAACTGTTTTTT. Translation: CSAGWTGVDEKLFF.

The V call is TRBV11-2, the J call TRBJ1-1; D is undetermined. The ends were cut back, 6 bases at V and 8 bases at J, with 19 bases in the middle. This CDR3 spans 14 amino acids. Germline loops: CDR1 SGHAT, CDR2 FQNNGV. CDR3 loop: CASSSVEKGREAFF. For the CDR3, the DNA is TGTGCCAGCAGTAGTGTGGAAAAGGGCAGAGAAGCTTTCTTT. The whole variable domain, filled in from reference TRBV11-2 and TRBJ1-1, reads EAGVAQSPRYKIIEKRQSVAFWCNPISGHATLYWYQQILGQGPKLLIQFQNNGVVDDSQLPKDRFSAERLKGVDSTLKIQPAKLEDSAVYLCASSSVEKGREAFFGQGTRLTVV.

This chain joins TRBV29-1 and TRBJ1-4, with D hard to call. The germline V gene encodes CDR1 SQVTM and CDR2 ANQGSEA. The CDR3 is made up of 11 amino acids. Trimming removed 3 bases at V and 8 bases at J, with 7 bases between. As DNA, the CDR3 is TGCAGCGTTGATTACCGAGAAAAACTGTTTTTT. Its protein is CSVDYREKLFF.

The chain carries TRBV18 and TRBJ1-1, with D tentatively TRBD1 (5 bases). Germline V gene sequence: CDR1 KGHSH, CDR2 LQKENI. V lost 2 bases to trimming and J lost 8 bases, with 24 bases between them. The CDR3 is 17 residues long. The CDR3: CASSPGWGQGPVKEAFF. The CDR3 nucleotides read TGTGCCAGCTCACCAGGCTGGGGCCAGGGCCCTGTGAAGGAAGCTTTCTTT.

This chain joins TRBV25-1 and TRBJ1-4; a possible D gene is TRBD1 (5 bases). The V gene lost 4 bases and the J gene lost 7 bases, with 16 bases spanning the gap. The CDR3 length is 15 residues. Germline CDR1 MGHDK, CDR2 SYGVNS. CDR3 protein: CASSVSAGSSEKLFF. The DNA for the CDR3 is TGTGCCAGCAGTGTATCGGCAGGGTCCTCTGAAAAACTGTTTTTT.

The chain has TRBV13 and TRBJ1-2; 9 nucleotides match TRBD1. V was pared by 4 bases and J by 5 bases, with 5 bases of the junction left unmatched. Germline V gene sequence: CDR1 PRHDT, CDR2 FYEKMQ (reference sequence). The CDR3 is made up of 14 amino acids. In nucleotides, the CDR3 is TGTGCCAGCAGCTCCGGGACAGGGCATTATGGCTACACCTTC. It translates to CASSSGTGHYGYTF.

The J gene is TRBJ2-3, the V gene TRBV30, with D possibly being TRBD2 (6 bases). The germline gives CDR1 GTSNPN, CDR2 SVGIG (reference sequence). CDR3 size: 16 residues. Trimming cost V 2 bases and J 5 bases, with 20 bases left between them. The CDR3 loop reads CAWSWGYSGVGDTQYF. Written as DNA, the CDR3 is TGTGCCTGGAGTTGGGGATATAGCGGAGTGGGAGATACGCAGTATTTT.

V is TRBV6-5 and J is TRBJ1-4, with D maybe TRBD1 (5 bases). Germline CDR1 is MNHEY and CDR2 is SVGAGI. There are 15 residues in the CDR3. The V and J ends lost 0 bases and 3 bases respectively, with 8 bases between them. The CDR3 DNA is TGTGCCAGCAGTTACTCAGAGGGACCTAATGAAAAACTGTTTTTT. The encoded protein is CASSYSEGPNEKLFF.

The chain combines TRBV12-3 or TRBV12-4 with TRBJ2-7, with D uncertain. Trimming shortened V by 7 bases and J by 1 base, and 11 bases separated the two germline ends. CDR3 size: 13 residues. CDR3 amino acids: CASTTTLSYEQYF. The CDR3 region has the DNA TGTGCCAGCACGACGACTTTATCCTACGAGCAGTACTTC.

The rearrangement uses TRBV7-3 and TRBJ2-5, with unresolved D. The ends were cut back, 4 bases at V and 2 bases at J, with 8 bases in the middle. Looked up from germline, CDR1 is SGHTA and CDR2 is FQGTGA. The CDR3 has 13 amino acids. CDR3 residues: CASSSQVQETQYF. The CDR3 region has the DNA TGTGCCAGCAGCTCCCAGGTACAAGAGACCCAGTACTTC. The whole variable domain, remainder taken from reference TRBV7-3 and TRBJ2-5, is GAGVSQTPSNKVTEKGKYVELRCDPISGHTALYWYRQSLGQGPEFLIYFQGTGAADDSGLPNDRFFAVRPEGSVSTLKIQRTERGDSAVYLCASSSQVQETQYFGPGTRLLVL.

Worth noting for this clone: This specimen includes other DNA sequences encoding the same CDR3. The DNA for the CDR3 is TGTGCCAGCAGCGTAGGAACCGGGGAGCTGTTTTTT. It is translated as CASSVGTGELFF. This rearrangement joins TRBV9 to TRBJ2-2; D uncertain. In germline, CDR1 is SGDLS, CDR2 YYNGEE. Trimming pared 0 bases from V and 5 bases from J, leaving 2 bases between. The CDR3 sequence is 12 residues long.

This rearrangement joins TRBV6-4 to TRBJ1-5, with D perhaps matching TRBD1 (5 bases). The V end lost 11 bases, the J end lost 10 bases, and 30 bases lay between the germline ends. This CDR3 spans 16 amino acids. Germline lookup yields CDR1 MRHNA and CDR2 SNTAGT. The DNA of the CDR3 is TGTGCCTCACCCAATCCGGCGGGGGGGGTAATTGGCCCCCAGCATTTT. It translates to CASPNPAGGVIGPQHF.

Note on this clone: The same CDR3 arises from other DNA sequences in this sample as well. The rearrangement joins TRBV6-2 or TRBV6-3 to TRBJ2-3; no firm D call. The germline V gene encodes CDR1 MNHEY and CDR2 SVGEGT. The CDR3 has 15 residues. V shed 0 bases and J shed 2 bases, with 9 bases lying between them. The CDR3, as DNA: TGTGCCAGCAGTTACTCGAGTGGAGACACAGATACGCAGTATTTT. Encoded protein: CASSYSSGDTDTQYF.

The J gene is TRBJ1-2, the V gene TRBV7-2, with TRBD1 matching over 10 bases. The length of the CDR3 is 14 residues. CDR1 SGHTA and CDR2 FQGNSA come from the germline V gene. J gave up 8 bases and V 4 bases, and 7 bases lay outside the gene matches. CDR3 in DNA: TGTGCCAGCAGCTCGGGACAGGGGCTTGTGGGCTACACCTTC. Translating gives CASSSGQGLVGYTF. Based on the CDR3 plus reference TRBV7-2 and TRBJ1-2, the full variable domain is GAGVSQSPSNKVTEKGKDVELRCDPISGHTALYWYRQSLGQGLEFLIYFQGNSAPDKSGLPSDRFSAERTGGSVSTLTIQRTQQEDSAVYLCASSSGQGLVGYTFGSGTRLTVV.

The V call is TRBV29-1, the J call TRBJ1-5; the match to TRBD1 covers 7 bases. The germline CDR1 and CDR2 sequences are SQVTM and ANQGSEA. The J segment lost 3 bases and the V segment lost 6 bases, leaving 5 bases of the junction unmatched. This CDR3 has 13 amino acids. CDR3 DNA sequence: TGCAGCGTACGGACAGGAAACAATCAGCCCCAGCATTTT. This sequence encodes CSVRTGNNQPQHF.

The genes are TRBV10-3 and TRBJ2-3, with D possibly being TRBD2 (5 bases). Germline CDR1 and CDR2: ENHRY and SYGVKD. V gave up 3 bases and J gave up 4 bases, with 8 bases separating them. The CDR3 has 13 amino acids. This chain's CDR3 is CAISDSGSDTQYF. CDR3 DNA sequence: TGTGCCATCAGTGACAGCGGATCAGATACGCAGTATTTT.

V usage is TRBV29-1 and J usage is TRBJ1-2; TRBD1 agrees at 7 bases. The CDR3 loop spans 13 amino acids. Germline lookup yields CDR1 SQVTM and CDR2 ANQGSEA. The junction had 12 bases not matched to a gene; V was cut back by 6 bases and J by 8 bases. The CDR3 protein is CSVATQGGYGYTF. The CDR3 bases are TGCAGCGTCGCCACCCAGGGGGGATACGGCTACACCTTC.

The gene calls are TRBV7-2 and TRBJ1-2; 8 bases align to TRBD1. Looked up from germline, CDR1 is SGHTA and CDR2 is FQGNSA. Trimming took 5 bases from V and 9 from J; bases not matched to a gene: 8. The CDR3 length is 13 residues. The CDR3 DNA reads as TGTGCCAGCAGCACCGACAGGGGTCAGAGCTACACCTTC. As protein: CASSTDRGQSYTF.

The rearrangement joins TRBV11-3 to TRBJ1-2, with a tentative D call TRBD1 (5 bases). The CDR3 has 14 residues. The germline V gene encodes CDR1 SGHNT and CDR2 YENEEA. The V gene lost 3 bases and the J gene lost 6 bases, with 14 bases spanning the gap. The CDR3 loop reads CASSFWGSADGYTF. The CDR3, as DNA: TGTGCCAGCAGCTTTTGGGGCTCGGCTGATGGCTACACCTTC.